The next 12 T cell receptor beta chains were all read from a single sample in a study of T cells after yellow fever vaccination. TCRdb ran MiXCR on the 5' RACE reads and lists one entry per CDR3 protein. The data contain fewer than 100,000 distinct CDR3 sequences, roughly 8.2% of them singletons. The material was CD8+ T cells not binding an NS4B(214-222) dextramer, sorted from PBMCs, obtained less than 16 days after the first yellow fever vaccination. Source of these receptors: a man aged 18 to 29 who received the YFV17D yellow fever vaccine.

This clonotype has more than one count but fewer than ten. The CDR3 DNA reads TGCGCCAGCAGCTATAGGACAGGGGCCTACAATGAGCAGTTCTTC. Translation gives CASSYRTGAYNEQFF. The chain combines TRBV5-1 with TRBJ2-1; TRBD1 matches 9 bases. Germline V gene data show CDR1 as SGHRS and CDR2 as YFSETQ. With V trimmed by 3 bases and J by 2 bases, 3 bases remained unmatched. The CDR3 is 15 amino acids.

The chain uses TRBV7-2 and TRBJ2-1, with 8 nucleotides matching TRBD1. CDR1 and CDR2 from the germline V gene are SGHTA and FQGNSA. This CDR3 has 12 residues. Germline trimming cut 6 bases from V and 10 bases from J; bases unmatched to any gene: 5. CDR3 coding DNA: TGTGCCAGCAGTTGGACAGGGCGGGAGCAGTTCTTC. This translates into CASSWTGREQFF.

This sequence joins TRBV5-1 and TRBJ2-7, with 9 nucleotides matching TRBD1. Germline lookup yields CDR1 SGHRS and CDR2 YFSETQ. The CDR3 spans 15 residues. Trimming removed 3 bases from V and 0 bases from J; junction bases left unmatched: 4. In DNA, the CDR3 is TGCGCCAGCAGCTCTCCGGGACAGGGCTCCTACGAGCAGTACTTC. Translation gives CASSSPGQGSYEQYF.

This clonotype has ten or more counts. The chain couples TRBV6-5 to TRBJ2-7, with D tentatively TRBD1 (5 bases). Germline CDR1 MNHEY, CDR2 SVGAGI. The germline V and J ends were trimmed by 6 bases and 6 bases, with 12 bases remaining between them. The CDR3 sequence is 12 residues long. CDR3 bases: TGTGCCAGCAGCCCCCAAGGGGTCGAGCAGTACTTC. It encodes CASSPQGVEQYF.

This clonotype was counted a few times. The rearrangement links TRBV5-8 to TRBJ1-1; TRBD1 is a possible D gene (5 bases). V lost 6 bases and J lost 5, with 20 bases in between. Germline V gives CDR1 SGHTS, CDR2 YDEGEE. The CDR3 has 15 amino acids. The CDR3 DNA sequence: TGTGCCAGCACTAGAGTTCGGGGGAAGGGTACTGAAGCTTTCTTT. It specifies CASTRVRGKGTEAFF.

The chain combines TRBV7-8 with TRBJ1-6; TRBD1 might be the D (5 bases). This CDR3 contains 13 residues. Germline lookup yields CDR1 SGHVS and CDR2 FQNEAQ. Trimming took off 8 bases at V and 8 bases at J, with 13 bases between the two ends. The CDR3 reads CASSNGGHSPLHF. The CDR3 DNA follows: TGTGCCAGCTCCAACGGGGGTCATTCACCCCTCCACTTT. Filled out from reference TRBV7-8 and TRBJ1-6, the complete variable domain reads GAGVSQSPRYKVAKRGQDVALRCDPISGHVSLFWYQQALGQGPEFLTYFQNEAQLDKSGLPSDRFFAERPEGSVSTLKIQRTQQEDSAVYLCASSNGGHSPLHFGNGTRLTVT.

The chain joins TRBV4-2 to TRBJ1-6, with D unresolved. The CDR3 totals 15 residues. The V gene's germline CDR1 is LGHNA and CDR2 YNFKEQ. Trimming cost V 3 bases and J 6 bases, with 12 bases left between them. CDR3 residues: CASSQEERTNSPLHF. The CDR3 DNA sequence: TGTGCCAGCAGCCAGGAGGAGAGGACTAATTCACCCCTCCACTTT.

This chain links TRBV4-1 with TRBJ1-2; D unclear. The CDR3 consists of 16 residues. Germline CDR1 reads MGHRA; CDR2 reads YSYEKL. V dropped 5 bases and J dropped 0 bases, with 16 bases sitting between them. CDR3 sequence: CASSTVQQPANYGYTF. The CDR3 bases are TGCGCCAGCAGCACGGTACAACAGCCAGCTAACTATGGCTACACCTTC.

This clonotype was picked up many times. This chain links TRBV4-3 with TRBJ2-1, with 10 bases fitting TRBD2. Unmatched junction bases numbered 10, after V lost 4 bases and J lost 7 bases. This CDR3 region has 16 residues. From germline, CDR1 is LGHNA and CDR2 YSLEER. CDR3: CASSRVTSGAFNEQFF. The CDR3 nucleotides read TGCGCCAGCAGCCGAGTTACTAGCGGGGCTTTTAATGAGCAGTTCTTC.

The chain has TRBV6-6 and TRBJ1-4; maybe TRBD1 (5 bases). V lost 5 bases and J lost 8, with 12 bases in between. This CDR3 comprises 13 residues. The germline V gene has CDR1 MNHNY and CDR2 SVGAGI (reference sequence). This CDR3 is CASSHRSGEKLFF. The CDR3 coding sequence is TGTGCCAGCAGTCACAGGTCCGGGGAAAAACTGTTTTTT.

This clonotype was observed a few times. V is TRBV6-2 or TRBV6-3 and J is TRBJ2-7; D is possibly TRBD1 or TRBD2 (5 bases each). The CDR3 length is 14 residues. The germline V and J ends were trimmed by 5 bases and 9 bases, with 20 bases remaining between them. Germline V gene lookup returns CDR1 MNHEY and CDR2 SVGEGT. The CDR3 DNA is TGTGCCAGCAGTCTCCCAGGACCTGCGAGGGGGCAGTACGTC. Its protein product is CASSLPGPARGQYV.

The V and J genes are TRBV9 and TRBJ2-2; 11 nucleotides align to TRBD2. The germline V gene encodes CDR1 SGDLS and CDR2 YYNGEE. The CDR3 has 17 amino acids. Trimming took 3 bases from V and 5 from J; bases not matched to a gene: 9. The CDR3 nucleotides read TGTGCCAGCAGCGACCCAGAGTTAGCGGGGGGGACCGGGGAGCTGTTTTTT. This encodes CASSDPELAGGTGELFF.